This T cell receptor beta chain appears in the sequencing data of a study of blood T cell repertoires in COVID-19. Study as a whole: Samples representing acute and convalescent COVID-19 were sourced from the United States, Italy and Spain. T cells, B-cell-depleted T cells, or PBMCs supplied cDNA or gDNA.

Libraries were prepared by immunoSEQ multiplex PCR; TCRdb keeps only in-frame clonotypes and omits some of them. The data hold 100,000 to 140,000 clones, with more than 70% observed a single time. Per germline, CDR1 ENHRY and CDR2 SYGVKD. Germline trimming cut 7 bases from V and 6 bases from J; bases unmatched to any gene: 9. This CDR3 is built from 14 residues. Sequenced input: peripheral blood. The source is a man in his 70s with acute or convalescent COVID-19. V gene TRBV10-3 combines with J gene TRBJ2-7; 10 bases line up with TRBD1. CDR3 in amino acids: CAITIGTGVVEQYF. For the CDR3, the DNA is TGTGCCATCACCATTGGGACAGGGGTAGTCGAGCAGTACTTC.